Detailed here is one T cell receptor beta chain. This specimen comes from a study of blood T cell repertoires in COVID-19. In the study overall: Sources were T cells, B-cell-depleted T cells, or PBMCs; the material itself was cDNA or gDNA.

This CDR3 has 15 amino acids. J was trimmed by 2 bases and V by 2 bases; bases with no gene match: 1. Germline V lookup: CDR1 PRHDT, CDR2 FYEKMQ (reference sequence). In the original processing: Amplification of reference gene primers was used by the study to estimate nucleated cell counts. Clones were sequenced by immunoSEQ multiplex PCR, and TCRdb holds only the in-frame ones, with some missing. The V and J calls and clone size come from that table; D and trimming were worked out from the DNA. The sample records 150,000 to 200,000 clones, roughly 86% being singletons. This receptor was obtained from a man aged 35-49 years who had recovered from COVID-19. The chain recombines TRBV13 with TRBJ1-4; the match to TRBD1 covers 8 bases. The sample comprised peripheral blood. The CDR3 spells CASSLQGATNEKLFF. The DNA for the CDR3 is TGTGCCAGCAGCTTACAGGGGGCTACTAATGAAAAACTGTTTTTT.